The clone carrying this TCR beta chain was picked up many times. Its target is not known. The record originates from a study of blood T cells in healthy people across ages. Background on the study: Capture by template switching was about one barcoded beta molecule per two T cells.

Whole-study results and caveats: When one million T cells were used, diversity estimates were thought to be underestimates.

Then a second PCR, running roughly 7 to 11 cycles, was carried out with a sample-barcoded 5' primer and a J-beta primer mix. Every cDNA was tagged by a template-switch adaptor with 12 random nucleotides. TCRdb independently ran MiXCR on the 5' RACE reads; one entry per CDR3 protein. The sample includes around 1,500,000 distinct CDR3 sequences, roughly 30% of them seen just once. The sequence derives from a woman in her twenties or thirties in good health. What was sequenced was blood.

CDR3 sequence (DNA): TGCGCCAGCAGCCATGAACCAGCGGGTCCGGAGACCCAGTACTTC. Translated: CASSHEPAGPETQYF. This chain joins TRBV4-1 and TRBJ2-5, with D tentatively TRBD2 (6 bases). This CDR3 comprises 15 residues. Trimming pared 3 bases from V and 5 bases from J, leaving 16 bases between. Germline CDR1 reads MGHRA; CDR2 reads YSYEKL.